This T cell receptor beta chain was captured in a study of radiotherapy plus CTLA-4 blockade in lung cancer. Background on the study: Objective response rate was roughly 19%; disease control rate, 25% to 35%.

V lost 5 bases, J lost 6 bases, and 12 bases stayed unmatched. The CDR3 length is 16 residues. CDR1 is MDHEN, CDR2 SYDVKM, per germline. Points from the study as a whole: Blood saw expansion of tumor-derived TCR clones after radiotherapy plus ipilimumab.

Each patient with chemo-refractory metastatic non-small-cell lung cancer was treated with focal radiation plus CTLA-4 blockade using ipilimumab. Assay: immunoSEQ multiplex PCR; the TCRdb copy retains only in-frame clones and omits some. Among approximately 57,000 clones listed, approximately 84% were seen once. About this clone: Antigen specificity is unknown.

The clonotype comes from a human donor with non-small cell lung cancer whose response to radiotherapy plus ipilimumab could not be evaluated. The V call is TRBV28, the J call TRBJ1-5; 8 positions match TRBD1. The sequencing here drew on peripheral blood, taken from a patient treated with radiotherapy plus ipilimumab. CDR3 amino acids: CASSTLPGTGGQPQHF. DNA of the CDR3: TGTGCCAGCAGTACCTTACCAGGGACAGGAGGTCAGCCCCAGCATTTT.